This T cell receptor beta chain came from a study of blood T cell repertoires in COVID-19. Study details: Samples came from the United States, Italy and Spain, spanning acute and convalescent COVID-19. T cells, B-cell-depleted T cells, or PBMCs supplied cDNA or gDNA.

In the authors' methods: Nucleated cell number was recorded as an estimate derived from reference gene primer amplification. Some clones are missing from TCRdb's copy, which holds only in-frame ones; the method was immunoSEQ multiplex PCR. Clonal size and the V and J genes are those of that table, whereas D and trimming came from the DNA. Here the sample spans approximately 200,000 clones, roughly 80% being singletons. The CDR3 runs to 14 residues. With 8 bases removed from V and 8 bases from J, the gap between germline ends came to 21 bases. Germline CDR1 reads MGHDK; CDR2 reads SYGVNS. Input material: peripheral blood. The V call is TRBV25-1, the J call TRBJ1-2; D is perhaps TRBD1 (6 bases). The receptor was isolated from a woman between 45 and 60 years old with acute or convalescent COVID-19. CDR3 DNA sequence: TGTGCCAGCCGAGGGCAACAGGGAATTGGCGGCTACACCTTC. Translation: CASRGQQGIGGYTF.